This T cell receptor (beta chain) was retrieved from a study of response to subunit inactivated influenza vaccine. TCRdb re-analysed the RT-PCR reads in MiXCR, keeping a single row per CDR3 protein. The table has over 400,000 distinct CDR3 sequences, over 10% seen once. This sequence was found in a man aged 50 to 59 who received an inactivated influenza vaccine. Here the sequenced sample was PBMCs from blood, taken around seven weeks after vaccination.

This chain's CDR3 is CASSPRGRYVNEQFF. CDR3 bases: TGTGCCAGCAGTCCCAGGGGGCGGTACGTCAATGAGCAGTTCTTC. This chain links TRBV2 with TRBJ2-1; TRBD1 matches at 8 bases. With 5 bases clipped from V and 6 bases from J, the junction kept 9 bases outside the gene matches. The CDR3 is 15 residues long. Germline V CDR1 and CDR2: SNHLY, FYNNEI.